The rows below give T cell receptor beta chains drawn from one sample of a study of T cell responses to AZD1222 COVID-19 vaccine. Assay: immunoSEQ multiplex PCR; the TCRdb copy retains only in-frame clones and omits some. Of roughly 80,000 clones listed, 85% to 90% are singletons. This sample comprised peripheral blood, obtained on day 0 of MenACWY control vaccination. The source is an adult in good health. The CDR3 runs from the conserved cysteine through the conserved F or W. A D gene is named only where the DNA matches it firmly. Clone size is given for some rows only: seen once, a few or many times, or a class if the clone is expanded.

TRBJ2-1,.,.,TRBV21-1,CASSNARDPSSYNEQFF,TGTGCCAGCAGCAACGCTCGGGACCCCAGCTCCTACAATGAGCAGTTCTTC
TRBJ2-1,.,.,TRBV7-6,CASSLGSGFYNEQFF,TGTGCCAGCAGCTTGGGCAGCGGATTTTACAATGAGCAGTTCTTC
TRBJ1-1,.,.,TRBV5-1,CASSLYVGNTEAFF,TGCGCCAGCAGCTTGTACGTGGGGAACACTGAAGCTTTCTTT
TRBJ1-1,TRBD1,.,TRBV19,CASRTPGQHEAFF,TGTGCCAGTAGGACTCCGGGACAGCACGAAGCTTTCTTT
TRBJ2-7,.,few,TRBV10-3,CAISWDSYEQYF,TGTGCCATCAGTTGGGACTCCTACGAGCAGTACTTC
TRBJ1-2,TRBD1,.,TRBV28,CASSPGTGIYGYTF,TGTGCCAGCAGTCCCGGGACAGGGATCTATGGCTACACCTTC
TRBJ2-1,TRBD2,.,TRBV27,CASSSSGLAGGNEQFF,TGTGCCAGCAGTTCCAGCGGACTAGCGGGGGGCAATGAGCAGTTCTTC
TRBJ2-1,.,.,TRBV7-3,CASSLGRSAHYEQFF,TGTGCCAGCAGCTTAGGAAGGTCTGCCCACTATGAGCAGTTCTTC
TRBJ1-1,TRBD1,.,TRBV6-5,CASGQGARAEAFF,TGTGCCAGCGGGCAGGGGGCGCGAGCTGAAGCTTTCTTT
TRBJ1-4,.,.,TRBV7-2,CASSLGLWQATNEKLFF,TGTGCCAGCAGCTTAGGGCTGTGGCAGGCCACTAATGAAAAACTGTTTTTT
TRBJ2-7,.,.,TRBV3-1/TRBV3-2,CASSQDGPYEQYF,TGTGCCAGCAGCCAAGATGGCCCCTACGAGCAGTACTTC
TRBJ1-5,TRBD1,.,TRBV24-1,CATSPGQGGNQPQHF,TGTGCCACCAGTCCCGGACAGGGCGGCAATCAGCCCCAGCATTTT
TRBJ2-7,.,once,TRBV11-1,CASSSVTANSYEQYF,TGTGCCAGCAGCTCAGTGACGGCTAACTCCTACGAGCAGTACTTC
TRBJ1-5,TRBD1,.,TRBV18,CASSLGQENQPQHF,TGTGCCAGCTCACTCGGACAGGAAAATCAGCCCCAGCATTTT
TRBJ1-5,.,few,TRBV28,CASSRPNRESNQPQHF,TGTGCCAGCAGTCGGCCGAACAGGGAAAGCAATCAGCCCCAGCATTTT
TRBJ1-1,.,.,TRBV20-1,CSAAMNTEAFF,TGCAGTGCTGCGATGAACACTGAAGCTTTCTTT
TRBJ1-5,TRBD1,.,TRBV24-1,CATSDTKQGWNQPQHF,TGTGCCACCAGTGATACCAAACAGGGGTGGAATCAGCCCCAGCATTTT
TRBJ2-7,TRBD1,.,TRBV15,CATSRGRDRGYEQYF,TGTGCCACCAGCAGGGGGAGGGACAGGGGCTACGAGCAGTACTTC
TRBJ2-4,TRBD1,.,TRBV7-9,CASSAPGQNIQYF,TGTGCCAGCAGCGCGCCGGGACAGAACATTCAGTACTTC
TRBJ1-2,.,.,TRBV7-9,CASSSGTSDYGYTF,TGTGCCAGCAGCTCCGGGACGTCCGACTATGGCTACACCTTC
TRBJ1-2,.,.,TRBV5-4,CASSFEGGKGGGYTF,TGTGCCAGCAGCTTTGAGGGAGGGAAAGGAGGGGGCTACACCTTC
TRBJ2-4,TRBD2,.,TRBV19,CASSIAQRGAKNIQYF,TGTGCCAGTAGTATAGCCCAGCGGGGAGCCAAAAACATTCAGTACTTC
TRBJ2-5,.,.,TRBV18,CASSLQQGGQETQYF,TGTGCCAGCTCACTCCAACAGGGAGGCCAAGAGACCCAGTACTTC
TRBJ2-7,TRBD1,.,TRBV6-5,CASRSGQVYEQYF,TGTGCCAGCAGGTCGGGACAGGTCTACGAGCAGTACTTC
TRBJ1-1,.,.,TRBV7-2,CASSLSRTPEAFF,TGTGCCAGCAGCTTATCCAGGACCCCTGAAGCTTTCTTT
TRBJ2-1,.,.,TRBV6-4,CASSDRGTGEQFF,TGTGCCAGCAGTGACCGAGGAACCGGTGAGCAGTTCTTC
TRBJ2-2,.,once,TRBV30,CAWTRRSGELFF,TGTGCCTGGACGAGGAGGTCCGGGGAGCTGTTTTTT
TRBJ2-3,.,.,TRBV11-3,CASSSSADTDTQYF,TGTGCCAGCAGCTCGTCTGCTGACACAGATACGCAGTATTTT
TRBJ2-7,TRBD2,.,TRBV30,CAWSRRPPGLAGGWSSYEQYF,TGTGCCTGGAGTAGGCGTCCTCCGGGACTAGCGGGAGGATGGAGCTCCTACGAGCAGTACTTC
TRBJ2-7,.,.,TRBV2,CASSDLGEQYF,TGTGCCAGCAGTGACTTGGGCGAGCAGTACTTC
TRBJ1-1,.,.,TRBV28,CASSLKTTEAFF,TGTGCCAGCAGTTTAAAGACCACTGAAGCTTTCTTT
TRBJ2-6,.,.,TRBV19,CASSIDGIQLSGANVLTF,TGTGCCAGTAGTATAGACGGGATTCAACTCTCTGGGGCCAACGTCCTGACTTTC
TRBJ2-7,.,.,TRBV6-5,CASTWGTEAYEQYF,TGTGCCAGCACCTGGGGGACGGAAGCCTACGAGCAGTACTTC
TRBJ1-5,TRBD1,.,TRBV6-2/TRBV6-3,CASSDRGLNQPQHF,TGTGCCAGCAGTGACAGGGGGCTTAATCAGCCCCAGCATTTT
TRBJ1-5,TRBD1,.,TRBV6-1,CASSDPGTGEPQHF,TGTGCCAGCAGTGATCCTGGGACAGGGGAGCCCCAGCATTTT
TRBJ2-3,.,.,TRBV18,CASSPRSAKGGIGNTQYF,TGTGCCAGCTCACCAAGGAGTGCGAAGGGGGGCATTGGGAATACGCAGTATTTT